The 27 T cell receptor beta chains listed next were all sequenced from one sample in a study of cytomegalovirus exposure and HLA in healthy donors. PCR used 60 Vbeta primers and 13 Jbeta primers. Only in-frame clones appear in the TCRdb table, and some are missing; sequencing was by immunoSEQ multiplex PCR. Here the sample spans 75,000 to 95,000 clones, 50% to 80% being singletons. The sample was PBMCs. These receptors came from a man aged 25-45 years in good health and CMV-seronegative.

The rearrangement joins TRBV9 to TRBJ2-1; 10 nucleotides agree with TRBD2. The CDR3 loop spans 16 amino acids. CDR1 and CDR2 (germline): SGDLS, YYNGEE. V trimming: 2 bases; J trimming: 4 bases; junction bases outside the gene matches: 6. CDR3 protein: CASSVDSGGLYNEQFF. The CDR3 region has the DNA TGTGCCAGCAGCGTGGATAGCGGGGGGTTGTACAATGAGCAGTTCTTC.

V gene TRBV5-1 combines with J gene TRBJ2-7, with 10 bases that match TRBD2. This CDR3 has 16 amino acids. Per the germline V gene, CDR1 is SGHRS and CDR2 is YFSETQ. V shed 4 bases and J 1 base; nucleotides not matched to a gene: 8. CDR3 DNA sequence: TGCGCCAGCAGCGGGGGAGGTAGCGGGAGGTCCTACGAGCAGTACTTC. Translated, it gives CASSGGGSGRSYEQYF.

The V and J genes are TRBV7-3 and TRBJ2-2, with TRBD2 identical over 11 bases. With V trimmed by 4 bases and J by 6 bases, 13 bases remained unmatched. Looked up from germline, CDR1 is SGHTA and CDR2 is FQGTGA. The CDR3 runs to 18 residues. The CDR3 reads CASSSRGIAGGPSGELFF. The CDR3 bases are TGTGCCAGCAGCTCCCGGGGGATAGCGGGAGGGCCTTCCGGGGAGCTGTTTTTT.

This chain uses TRBV6-6 with TRBJ2-3; no reliable D call. Trimming shortened V by 2 bases and J by 5 bases, and 14 bases separated the two germline ends. Germline CDR1 and CDR2: MNHNY and SVGAGI (reference sequence). There are 15 residues in the CDR3. The CDR3 DNA reads TGTGCCAGCAGTTACCCCCTTGTTCCCGGAGATACGCAGTATTTT. Its protein product is CASSYPLVPGDTQYF.

V gene TRBV9 combines with J gene TRBJ2-1; TRBD1 matches 7 bases. Germline trimming cut 0 bases from V and 2 bases from J; bases unmatched to any gene: 2. Germline V gene data show CDR1 as SGDLS and CDR2 as YYNGEE. This CDR3 is built from 15 residues. In DNA, the CDR3 is TGTGCCAGCAGCGTAGGGCAGGGGGCCTACAATGAGCAGTTCTTC. This sequence encodes CASSVGQGAYNEQFF.

CDR3 in DNA: TGTGCCAGCAGCCACCTCTCGGGTCAGGGAAACTATGGCTACACCTTC. It codes for CASSHLSGQGNYGYTF. The chain links TRBV4-2 to TRBJ1-2, with a tentative D call TRBD1 (5 bases). In germline, CDR1 is LGHNA, CDR2 YNFKEQ. Between the trimmed V and J ends, which lost 3 bases and 2 bases, there was a span of 16 bases. The CDR3 has 16 amino acids.

The chain combines TRBV27 with TRBJ1-1; maybe TRBD1 (6 bases). This CDR3 contains 13 residues. Trimming took 4 bases from V and 6 from J, leaving 12 bases between them. CDR1 is MNHEY and CDR2 is SMNVEV in the germline V gene (reference sequence). The CDR3 nucleotides read TGTGCCAGCAGTTGGGGGGGGGCCGCTGAAGCTTTCTTT. It specifies CASSWGGAAEAFF.

On this clone itself: One end of the junction fails to match germline, which may point to a read error. This rearrangement joins TRBV7-9 to TRBJ2-7; D might be TRBD2 (5 bases). The germline gives CDR1 SEHNR, CDR2 FQNEAQ (reference sequence). The CDR3 length is 13 residues. The DNA for the CDR3 is TGTTCCAGCAGCTCGATGTCGGGATACGAGCAGTACTTC. Its protein is CSSSSMSGYEQYF.

V usage is TRBV25-1 and J usage is TRBJ1-1; 9 bases align to TRBD1. V lost 2 bases to trimming and J lost 6 bases; unmatched junction nucleotides: 4. CDR3 length: 14 amino acids. Germline CDR1 MGHDK, CDR2 SYGVNS. The CDR3 DNA follows: TGTGCCAGCAGTGAACGGGACAGGGTACCTGAAGCTTTCTTT. This codes for CASSERDRVPEAFF. The variable domain in full, completed from reference TRBV25-1 and TRBJ1-1, reads EADIYQTPRYLVIGTGKKITLECSQTMGHDKMYWYQQDPGMELHLIHYSYGVNSTEKGDLSSESTVSRIRTEHFPLTLESARPSHTSQYLCASSERDRVPEAFFGQGTRLTVV.

The chain uses TRBV6-5 and TRBJ2-7, with D maybe TRBD1 (6 bases). Germline values: CDR1 MNHEY, CDR2 SVGAGI. The CDR3 is made up of 14 amino acids. V lost 2 bases and J 0 bases, leaving 8 bases between the germline ends. In nucleotides, the CDR3 is TGTGCCAGCAGTTACGGGGACAACTCCTACGAGCAGTACTTC. As protein: CASSYGDNSYEQYF.

The chain is built from TRBV10-3 and TRBJ2-7; 9 positions agree with TRBD1. The CDR3 is 15 residues long. Germline V lookup: CDR1 ENHRY, CDR2 SYGVKD. With 4 bases clipped from V and 1 base from J, the junction kept 5 bases outside the gene matches. In DNA, the CDR3 is TGTGCCATCAGTGTCGGGACAGGGTCTTCCTACGAGCAGTACTTC. This sequence encodes CAISVGTGSSYEQYF.

On this clone: At one of its ends the junction is not consistent with the germline gene, which may arise from a read error. The rearrangement links TRBV7-9 to TRBJ2-2; TRBD2 aligns across 7 bases. The CDR3 has 14 amino acids. Germline-derived CDR1 and CDR2 are SEHNR and FQNEAQ (reference sequence). The CDR3 loop is CSSSWSGGTGELFF. CDR3 nucleotide sequence: TGTTCCAGCAGCTGGTCGGGGGGCACCGGGGAGCTGTTTTTT.

The chain couples TRBV2 to TRBJ2-5, with 14 bases identical to TRBD2. CDR3 length: 15 residues. The germline V gene has CDR1 SNHLY and CDR2 FYNNEI. The CDR3 region is CASGLAGGYQETQYF. The CDR3, as DNA: TGTGCTAGCGGACTAGCGGGGGGCTACCAAGAGACCCAGTACTTC. The entire variable domain, with the rest obtained from reference TRBV2 and TRBJ2-5, is as follows: EPEVTQTPSHQVTQMGQEVILRCVPISNHLYFYWYRQILGQKVEFLVSFYNNEISEKSEIFDDQFSVERPDGSNFTLKIRSTKLEDSAMYFCASGLAGGYQETQYFGPGTRLLVL.

This clone showed up just a few times. The chain links TRBV19 to TRBJ2-5, with TRBD2 matching over 13 bases. J gave up 2 bases and V 4 bases, and 1 base lay outside the gene matches. This CDR3 comprises 15 residues. CDR1 is LNHDA, CDR2 SQIVND, per germline (reference sequence). CDR3 region: CASSRGLAGQETQYF. In DNA form, the CDR3 reads TGTGCCAGTAGTAGGGGACTAGCGGGGCAAGAGACCCAGTACTTC. Variable domain in full (rest from reference TRBV19 and TRBJ2-5): DGGITQSPKYLFRKEGQNVTLSCEQNLNHDAMYWYRQDPGQGLRLIYYSQIVNDFQKGDIAEGYSVSREKKESFPLTVTSAQKNPTAFYLCASSRGLAGQETQYFGPGTRLLVL.

About this clone: The same CDR3 can be traced to other DNA sequences in this sample. The chain joins TRBV7-3 to TRBJ2-1; 8 nucleotides agree with TRBD2. The V segment lost 3 bases and the J segment 0 bases; nucleotides outside the gene matches: 4. The CDR3 length is 16 residues. Per germline, CDR1 SGHTA and CDR2 FQGTGA. CDR3 coding DNA: TGTGCCAGCAGCTTGTCCGGGACTAGCTCCTACAATGAGCAGTTCTTC. It encodes CASSLSGTSSYNEQFF.

This rearrangement joins TRBV9 to TRBJ2-7; 12 bases fit TRBD2. The V gene end was trimmed by 2 bases and the J gene end by 6 bases; junction bases not matched to a gene: 9. The length of the CDR3 is 16 residues. Germline values: CDR1 SGDLS, CDR2 YYNGEE. CDR3 sequence (DNA): TGTGCCAGCAGCGTGGAGAAGGCTAGCGGGAGGGGCGAGCAGTACTTC. It is translated as CASSVEKASGRGEQYF.

This clone was detected only once. This rearrangement joins TRBV5-1 to TRBJ2-1, with 12 bases that match TRBD2. Per the germline V gene, CDR1 is SGHRS and CDR2 is YFSETQ. The trim removed 2 bases at V and 7 bases at J, leaving 13 bases unmatched. This CDR3 is built from 18 residues. The CDR3 spells CASSLILRTSGVPNEQFF. As DNA, the CDR3 is TGCGCCAGCAGCTTAATCCTAAGGACTAGCGGGGTCCCTAATGAGCAGTTCTTC.

The V gene is TRBV5-8, the J gene TRBJ1-3; D remains ambiguous. This CDR3 has 16 residues. Trimming pared 0 bases from V and 0 bases from J, leaving 10 bases between. Germline V gene lookup returns CDR1 SGHTS and CDR2 YDEGEE. The CDR3 spells CASSLGRLRSGNTIYF. The CDR3, as DNA: TGTGCCAGCAGCTTGGGCAGGCTTCGCTCTGGAAACACCATATATTTT.

The chain couples TRBV5-4 to TRBJ2-7; D might be TRBD2 (5 bases). CDR3 size: 14 residues. Germline V gene sequence: CDR1 SGHNT, CDR2 YYREEE (reference sequence). V lost 4 bases to trimming and J lost 0 bases, with 11 bases between them. CDR3 nucleotides: TGTGCCAGCAGCGAGGGATCCCGCTCCTACGAGCAGTACTTC. This codes for CASSEGSRSYEQYF. Full variable domain (rest looked up from reference TRBV5-4 and TRBJ2-7): ETGVTQSPTHLIKTRGQQVTLRCSSQSGHNTVSWYQQALGQGPQFIFQYYREEENGRGNFPPRFSGLQFPNYSSELNVNALELDDSALYLCASSEGSRSYEQYFGPGTRLTVT.

This rearrangement joins TRBV5-1 to TRBJ2-3, with TRBD2 matching 8 bases. The CDR3 has 17 amino acids. Germline trimming cut 1 base from V and 4 bases from J; bases unmatched to any gene: 11. Germline V gives CDR1 SGHRS, CDR2 YFSETQ. CDR3 nucleotides: TGCGCCAGCAGCTTGTTTTCCAGCGGGAGAGTTGCAGATACGCAGTATTTT. Protein sequence: CASSLFSSGRVADTQYF.

This clone was counted a few times. The chain joins TRBV5-1 to TRBJ2-2, with 9 nucleotides matching TRBD2. J gave up 3 bases and V 5 bases, and 11 bases lay outside the gene matches. Germline-derived CDR1 and CDR2 are SGHRS and YFSETQ. The CDR3 extends over 17 amino acids. The CDR3 reads CASRLHSGGLYTGELFF. The CDR3, as DNA: TGCGCCAGCAGGCTCCATAGCGGGGGACTCTACACCGGGGAGCTGTTTTTT.

This chain connects TRBV4-3 to TRBJ2-1; perhaps TRBD2 as D (6 bases). The V gene lost 1 base and the J gene lost 8 bases, with 18 bases spanning the gap. The CDR3 sequence is 16 residues long. In germline, CDR1 is LGHNA, CDR2 YSLEER. CDR3 amino acids: CASSQGDRGRSDEQFF. The CDR3 nucleotides read TGCGCCAGCAGCCAAGGCGACCGGGGGAGGAGTGATGAGCAGTTCTTC.

The V call is TRBV12-5, the J call TRBJ2-7; weak D call: TRBD1 (5 bases). The CDR3 covers 12 residues. V gave up 2 bases and J gave up 5 bases, with 7 bases separating them. In germline, CDR1 is LGHNT, CDR2 FRNRAP. CDR3 in DNA: TGTGCTAGTGGTTTGCAGGGCAACGAGCAGTACTTC. Translated, it gives CASGLQGNEQYF.

A remark on this clone: One end of the junction does not line up with germline, which may come from a read error. The chain carries TRBV7-9 and TRBJ2-5; the D gene is possibly TRBD2 (5 bases). Per germline, CDR1 SEHNR and CDR2 FQNEAQ (reference sequence). The CDR3 consists of 15 residues. The CDR3 reads CAGSLSTPGKETQYF. DNA for the CDR3: TGTGCCGGCAGCTTATCAACGCCGGGGAAAGAGACCCAGTACTTC. Complete variable domain (other parts from reference TRBV7-9 and TRBJ2-5): DTGVSQNPRHKITKRGQNVTFRCDPISEHNRLYWYRQTLGQGPEFLTYFQNEAQLEKSRLLSDRFSAERPKGSFSTLEIQRTEQGDSAMYLCAGSLSTPGKETQYFGPGTRLLVL.

To note about this clone: The sample holds other DNA sequences that translate to the same CDR3. The rearrangement joins TRBV27 to TRBJ1-1; D gene ambiguous. V dropped 4 bases and J dropped 1 base, with 7 bases sitting between them. The CDR3 extends over 13 amino acids. The germline CDR1 and CDR2 sequences are MNHEY and SMNVEV (reference sequence). Here the CDR3 reads CASSSGGNTEAFF. DNA of the CDR3: TGTGCCAGCAGTTCAGGAGGGAACACTGAAGCTTTCTTT.

This clone was seen a handful of times. The chain has TRBV4-1 and TRBJ2-5; unclear D gene. This CDR3 region has 15 residues. Germline-derived CDR1 and CDR2 are MGHRA and YSYEKL. V dropped 2 bases and J dropped 5 bases, with 15 bases sitting between them. The CDR3 is CASSQNRVKFETQYF. DNA for the CDR3: TGCGCCAGCAGCCAAAATCGGGTAAAGTTCGAGACCCAGTACTTC.

This clone turned up a few times. CDR3 amino acids: CAINPGTGGTYEQYF. The CDR3 bases are TGTGCCATCAACCCCGGGACAGGGGGGACCTACGAGCAGTACTTC. The rearrangement uses TRBV10-3 and TRBJ2-7, with TRBD1 identical over 11 bases. V dropped 7 bases and J dropped 2; count of bases not matched to a gene: 7. From germline, CDR1 is ENHRY and CDR2 SYGVKD. CDR3 length: 15 residues.